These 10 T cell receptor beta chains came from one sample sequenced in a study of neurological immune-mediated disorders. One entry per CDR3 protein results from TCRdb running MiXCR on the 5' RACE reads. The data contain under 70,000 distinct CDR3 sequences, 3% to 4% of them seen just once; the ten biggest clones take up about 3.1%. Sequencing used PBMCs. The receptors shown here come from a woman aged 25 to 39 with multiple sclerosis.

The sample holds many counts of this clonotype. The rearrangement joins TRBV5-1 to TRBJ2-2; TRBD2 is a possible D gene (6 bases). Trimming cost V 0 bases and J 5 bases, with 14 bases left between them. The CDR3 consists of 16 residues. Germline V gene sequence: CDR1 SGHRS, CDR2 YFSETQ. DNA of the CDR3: TGCGCCAGCAGCTTGGTAGGCGCGGGGAGGACCGGGGAGCTGTTTTTT. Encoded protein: CASSLVGAGRTGELFF.

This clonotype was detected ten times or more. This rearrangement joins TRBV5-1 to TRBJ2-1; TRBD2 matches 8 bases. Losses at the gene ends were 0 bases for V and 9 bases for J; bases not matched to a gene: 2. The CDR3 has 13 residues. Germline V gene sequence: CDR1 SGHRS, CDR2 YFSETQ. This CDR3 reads CASSLGTSTEQFF. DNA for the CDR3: TGCGCCAGCAGCTTGGGGACTAGCACTGAGCAGTTCTTC.

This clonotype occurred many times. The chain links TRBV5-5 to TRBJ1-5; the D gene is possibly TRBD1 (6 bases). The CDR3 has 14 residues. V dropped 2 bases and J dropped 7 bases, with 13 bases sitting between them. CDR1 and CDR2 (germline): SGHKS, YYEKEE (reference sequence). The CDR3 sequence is CASSFTGLGQPQHF. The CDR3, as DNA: TGTGCCAGCAGCTTTACAGGGCTTGGGCAGCCCCAGCATTTT. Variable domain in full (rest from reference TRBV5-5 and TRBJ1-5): DAGVTQSPTHLIKTRGQQVTLRCSPISGHKSVSWYQQVLGQGPQFIFQYYEKEERGRGNFPDRFSARQFPNYSSELNVNALLLGDSALYLCASSFTGLGQPQHFGDGTRLSIL.

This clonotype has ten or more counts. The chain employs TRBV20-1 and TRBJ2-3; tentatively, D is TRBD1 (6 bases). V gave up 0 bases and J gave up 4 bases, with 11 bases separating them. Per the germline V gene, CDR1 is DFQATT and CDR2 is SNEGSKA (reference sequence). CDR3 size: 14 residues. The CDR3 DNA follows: TGCAGTGCTAGAGATTCCTCAGGGGCAGATACGCAGTATTTT. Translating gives CSARDSSGADTQYF.

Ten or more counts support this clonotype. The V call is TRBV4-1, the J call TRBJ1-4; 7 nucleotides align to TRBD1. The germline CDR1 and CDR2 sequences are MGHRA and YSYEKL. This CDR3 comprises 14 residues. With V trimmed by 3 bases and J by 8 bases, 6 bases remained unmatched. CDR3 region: CASSQGQSQEKLFF. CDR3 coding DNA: TGCGCCAGCAGCCAGGGACAGTCACAAGAAAAACTGTTTTTT.

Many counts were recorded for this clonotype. CDR3 sequence (DNA): TGTGCCAGCAGTTCCCACCAGGGGCAGCCCCAGCATTTT. It yields the protein CASSSHQGQPQHF. The rearrangement joins TRBV12-3 or TRBV12-4 to TRBJ1-5, with D perhaps TRBD1 (6 bases). V was trimmed by 4 bases and J by 7 bases, leaving 11 bases between them. The CDR3 covers 13 residues.

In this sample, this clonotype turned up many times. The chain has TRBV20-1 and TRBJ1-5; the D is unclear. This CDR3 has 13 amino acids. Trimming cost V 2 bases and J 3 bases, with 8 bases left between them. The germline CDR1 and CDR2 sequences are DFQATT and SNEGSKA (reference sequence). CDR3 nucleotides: TGCAGTGCTAGATCTGGGGACAATCAGCCCCAGCATTTT. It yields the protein CSARSGDNQPQHF.

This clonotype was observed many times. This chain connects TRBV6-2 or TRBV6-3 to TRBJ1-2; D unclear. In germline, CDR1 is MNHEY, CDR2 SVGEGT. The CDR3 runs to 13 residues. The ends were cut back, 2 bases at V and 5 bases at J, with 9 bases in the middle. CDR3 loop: CASSYPDPYGYTF. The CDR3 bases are TGTGCCAGCAGTTACCCGGACCCTTATGGCTACACCTTC.

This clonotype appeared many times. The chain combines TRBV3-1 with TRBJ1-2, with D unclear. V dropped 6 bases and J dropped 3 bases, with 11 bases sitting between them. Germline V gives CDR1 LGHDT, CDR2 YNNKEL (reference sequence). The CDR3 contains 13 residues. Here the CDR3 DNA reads TGTGCCAGCAGTACGTATGGGTACTATGGCTACACCTTC. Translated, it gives CASSTYGYYGYTF. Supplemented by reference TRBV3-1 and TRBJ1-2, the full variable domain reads DTAVSQTPKYLVTQMGNDKSIKCEQNLGHDTMYWYKQDSKKFLKIMFSYNNKELIINETVPNRFSPKSPDKAHLNLHINSLELGDSAVYFCASSTYGYYGYTFGSGTRLTVV.

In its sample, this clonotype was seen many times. The CDR3 is CSARGGGSLREKLFF. The DNA of the CDR3 is TGCAGTGCTAGAGGGGGGGGGAGTCTCCGTGAAAAACTGTTTTTT. The chain is built from TRBV20-1 and TRBJ1-4, with D perhaps matching TRBD1 (5 bases). Trimming cost V 1 base and J 7 bases, with 16 bases left between them. The germline CDR1 and CDR2 sequences are DFQATT and SNEGSKA (reference sequence). This CDR3 has 15 amino acids.